Following are 5 T cell receptor beta chains from one sample sequenced in a study of early T cells in non-severe SARS-CoV-2 infection. TCRdb reprocessed the 5' RACE reads with MiXCR, giving one entry per CDR3 protein. The sample lists roughly 58,000 distinct CDR3 sequences; about 6.2% were seen once. The sequenced sample was whole blood. The receptors stem from an adult who was a healthcare worker with PCR-confirmed SARS-CoV-2 infection or an uninfected control (not recorded which).

This clonotype has at least ten counts. J is TRBJ1-6 and V is TRBV12-3 or TRBV12-4; D might be TRBD1 (5 bases). Trimming pared 6 bases from V and 6 bases from J, leaving 21 bases between. The CDR3 spans 17 residues. CDR3 sequence (DNA): TGTGCCAGCAGGGGCCGAGGGGCTTCAGTAACTAATTCACCCCTCCACTTT. Protein sequence: CASRGRGASVTNSPLHF.

There are many counts of this clonotype. The DNA for the CDR3 is TGTGCCAGCAGTCTGGACTTCTATTATCAGCCCCAGCATTTT. Translating it yields CASSLDFYYQPQHF. The chain links TRBV12-3 or TRBV12-4 to TRBJ1-5, with unresolved D. V dropped 5 bases and J dropped 5 bases, with 13 bases sitting between them. This CDR3 spans 14 amino acids.

The chain joins TRBV10-3 to TRBJ2-5, with TRBD1 identical over 8 bases. The length of the CDR3 is 16 residues. CDR1 and CDR2 (germline): ENHRY, SYGVKD. V shed 2 bases, J shed 4 bases, and the junction held 9 bases outside the gene matches. DNA of the CDR3: TGTGCCATCAGTGAGCCGCGGACAGGGTTAAGAGAGACCCAGTACTTC. It encodes CAISEPRTGLRETQYF.

This clonotype was picked up a small number of times. V is TRBV27 and J is TRBJ2-7, with TRBD2 matching 7 bases. V was clipped by 6 bases and J by 5 bases; unmatched bases: 16. The V gene's germline CDR1 is MNHEY and CDR2 SMNVEV (reference sequence). The CDR3 sequence is 16 residues long. Here the CDR3 reads CASSPGAGRGRNEQYF. The CDR3 DNA is TGTGCCAGCAGCCCCGGAGCGGGGCGCGGACGGAACGAGCAGTACTTC.

This clonotype has more than one count but fewer than ten. The V call is TRBV20-1, the J call TRBJ1-1; 7 bases agree with TRBD1. The CDR3 extends over 15 amino acids. Germline V lookup: CDR1 DFQATT, CDR2 SNEGSKA (reference sequence). V shed 2 bases and J 3 bases; nucleotides not matched to a gene: 9. This CDR3 is CSARPPTGDYTEAFF. In DNA form, the CDR3 reads TGCAGTGCTAGACCCCCTACAGGGGACTACACTGAAGCTTTCTTT.